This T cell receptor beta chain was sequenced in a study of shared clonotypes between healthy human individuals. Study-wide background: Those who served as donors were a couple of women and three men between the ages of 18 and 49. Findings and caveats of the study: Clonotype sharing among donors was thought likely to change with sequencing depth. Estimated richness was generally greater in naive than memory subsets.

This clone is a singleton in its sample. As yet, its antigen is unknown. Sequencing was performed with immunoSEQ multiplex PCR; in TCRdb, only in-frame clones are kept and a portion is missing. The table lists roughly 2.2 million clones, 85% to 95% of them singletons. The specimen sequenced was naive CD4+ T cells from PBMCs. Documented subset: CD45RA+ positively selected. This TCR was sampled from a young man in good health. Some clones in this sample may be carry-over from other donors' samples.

In nucleotides, the CDR3 is TGTGCCAGCTCACCGGGACAGGGGATGGGGAATGAGCAGTTCTTC. Encoded protein: CASSPGQGMGNEQFF. The chain recombines TRBV18 with TRBJ2-1, with TRBD1 identical over 10 bases. CDR1 KGHSH and CDR2 LQKENI come from the germline V gene. V was pared by 3 bases and J by 7 bases, with 6 bases of the junction left unmatched. The CDR3 extends over 15 amino acids.